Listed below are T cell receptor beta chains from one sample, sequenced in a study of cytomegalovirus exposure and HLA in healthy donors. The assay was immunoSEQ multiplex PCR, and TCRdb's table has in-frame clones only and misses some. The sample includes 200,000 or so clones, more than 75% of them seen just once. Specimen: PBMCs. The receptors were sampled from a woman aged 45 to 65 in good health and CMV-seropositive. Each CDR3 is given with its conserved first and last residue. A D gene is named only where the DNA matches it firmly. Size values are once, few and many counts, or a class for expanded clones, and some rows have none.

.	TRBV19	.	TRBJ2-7	TGTGCCAGTAGTGTGCGACACTCCTACGAGCAGTACTTC	CASSVRHSYEQYF
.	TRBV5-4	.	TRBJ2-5	TGTGCCAGCAAGGGGCGTCCCCAAGAGACCCAGTACTTC	CASKGRPQETQYF
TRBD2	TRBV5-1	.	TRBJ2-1	TGCGCCAGCAGCAACGGGACTAGTACCTACAATGAGCAGTTCTTC	CASSNGTSTYNEQFF
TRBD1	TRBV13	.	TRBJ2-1	TGTGCCAGCAGCCCAGACAGGGTGAGGTATGAGCAGTTCTTC	CASSPDRVRYEQFF
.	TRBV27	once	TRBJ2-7	TGTGCCAGCAGTTCCTACCCCTCCCAAAGCTCCTACGAGCAGTACTTC	CASSSYPSQSSYEQYF
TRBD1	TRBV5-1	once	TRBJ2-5	TGCGCCAGCAGCCCCGGGACAGGGGTTTTAGAGACCCAGTACTTC	CASSPGTGVLETQYF
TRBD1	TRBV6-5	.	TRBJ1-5	TGTGCCAGCAGTTTTCGACAGGGTAGCAATCAGCCCCAGCATTTT	CASSFRQGSNQPQHF
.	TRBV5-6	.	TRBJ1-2	TGTGCCAGCAGAAACATGCATCGAGGCTTTGCTAACTATGGCTACACCTTC	CASRNMHRGFANYGYTF
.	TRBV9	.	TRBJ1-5	TGTGCCAGCAGCGTGCAGGGGACTAAGGATCAGCCCCAGCATTTT	CASSVQGTKDQPQHF
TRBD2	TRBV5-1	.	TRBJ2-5	TGCGCCAGCAGCTTGGGTGGCGGGGGGCTCCGTGAGACCCAGTACTTC	CASSLGGGGLRETQYF
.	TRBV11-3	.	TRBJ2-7	TGTGCCAGCAGCTTAGGGGCCGACGGCGAGCAGTACTTC	CASSLGADGEQYF
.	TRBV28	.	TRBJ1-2	TGTGCCAGCAGTATACCCGACTGGACAGTCTATGGCTACACCTTC	CASSIPDWTVYGYTF
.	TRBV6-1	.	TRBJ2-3	TGTGCCAGCAGTGCCGGGGTAGGAACAGATACGCAGTATTTT	CASSAGVGTDTQYF
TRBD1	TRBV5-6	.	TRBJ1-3	TGTGCCAGCAGCCAGACAGGGACCAGCTCTGGAAACACCATATATTTT	CASSQTGTSSGNTIYF
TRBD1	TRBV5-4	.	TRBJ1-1	TGTGCCAGCAGCCACCGGGACAGGGGAGGGCCTGAAGCTTTCTTT	CASSHRDRGGPEAFF
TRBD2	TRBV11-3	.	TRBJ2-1	TGTGCCAGCAGCGCACACTCTAGCGGATACAATGAGCAGTTCTTC	CASSAHSSGYNEQFF
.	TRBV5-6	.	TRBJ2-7	TGTGCCAGCAGCCCTCCCTGCGAGCAGTACTTC	CASSPPCEQYF